The rows below give T cell receptor beta chains drawn from one sample of a study of T-cell reconstitution after alpha-beta-depleted transplantation in children. TCRdb ran MiXCR on the PCR reads and lists one entry per CDR3 protein. The top ten hold about 9.5% of the sample, which has approximately 270,000 distinct CDR3 sequences, 9.9% seen once. Sequences were derived from PBMCs from the stem cell graft donor, sampled from the stem cell graft. The receptors were sampled from a human donor who donated a stem cell graft to a child with SCID. The CDR3 runs from the conserved cysteine through the conserved F or W. A D gene is named only where the DNA matches it firmly. The size entry is marked missing in some rows and otherwise reads once, few, many or a size class.

v_gene	d_gene	j_gene	abundance	CDR3nt	CDR3aa
TRBV10-3	TRBD1	TRBJ2-7	NA	TGTGCCATCGGACAGGAGGCCTCCTACGAGCAGTACTTC	CAIGQEASYEQYF
TRBV3-1	NA	TRBJ2-3	NA	TGTGCCAGCTGCCTAAGGGGAGATACGCAGTATTTT	CASCLRGDTQYF
TRBV5-1	NA	TRBJ1-5	NA	TGCGCCAGCAGCTTGGTTGATTTTTATAGCAATCAGCCCCAGCATTTT	CASSLVDFYSNQPQHF
TRBV20-1	TRBD1	TRBJ2-1	NA	TGCAGTGCACCCCCGGGACAGGGTCCCTACAATGAGCAGTTCTTC	CSAPPGQGPYNEQFF
TRBV7-2	NA	TRBJ2-1	once	TGTGCCAGCGGCTTAGGACTCATGCGGTGGTCTGAGCAGTTCTTC	CASGLGLMRWSEQFF
TRBV7-8	NA	TRBJ2-7	NA	TGTGCCAGCAGCTTTCCGGACAGATACTACGAGCAGTACTTC	CASSFPDRYYEQYF
TRBV10-3	NA	TRBJ2-2	many	TGTGCCATCAGTGAGCGGGGGGCCCCTACCGGGGAGCTGTTTTTT	CAISERGAPTGELFF
TRBV5-1	TRBD2	TRBJ2-3	many	TGCGCCAGCAGGGGAGGAGCGGGGGGGCCGGGAGATACGCAGTATTTT	CASRGGAGGPGDTQYF
TRBV12-3/TRBV12-4	TRBD1	TRBJ2-5	many	TGTGCCAGCAGTAAACAGGGGAAGATACAGACCCAGTACTTC	CASSKQGKIQTQYF
TRBV7-6	NA	TRBJ1-1	NA	TGTGCCAGCGGGCCAGGGAACACTGAAGCTTTCTTT	CASGPGNTEAFF
TRBV10-3	TRBD1	TRBJ1-2	many	TGTGCCATCAGTGAGTCGCCCCGACAGGGAAGAATGATTACGTCTAACTATGGCTACACCTTC	CAISESPRQGRMITSNYGYTF
TRBV14	NA	TRBJ2-2	many	TGTGCCAGCAGCCAATTCAAGACCGGGGAGCTGTTTTTT	CASSQFKTGELFF
TRBV6-2/TRBV6-3	NA	TRBJ2-7	many	TGTGCCAGCAGTTACGGTTGGCAGGCCGCCCACTACGAGCAGTACTTC	CASSYGWQAAHYEQYF
TRBV4-1	NA	TRBJ1-6	NA	TGCGCCAGCAGCCAGGGGTGGGCGCCCCTCCACTTT	CASSQGWAPLHF
TRBV7-9	NA	TRBJ2-3	NA	TGTGCCAGCAGCCCCTCTCTAGATACGCAGTATTTT	CASSPSLDTQYF
TRBV19	NA	TRBJ2-1	few	TGTGCCAGTAGCACCGGTCCGGCGAACAATGAGCAGTTCTTC	CASSTGPANNEQFF
TRBV20-1	NA	TRBJ2-2	few	TGCAGTGCTAGAGATGGGGACGTCCCGACCGGGGAGCTGTTTTTT	CSARDGDVPTGELFF
TRBV3-1	NA	TRBJ1-5	few	TGTGCCAGCAGCCAAGACAGAAGCAATCAGCCCCAGCATTTT	CASSQDRSNQPQHF
TRBV29-1	NA	TRBJ2-1	many	TGCAGCGTTGATTGGGGGGTCCAATCCTACAATGAGCAGTTCTTC	CSVDWGVQSYNEQFF
TRBV5-1	NA	TRBJ1-2	many	TGCGCCAGCAGCTTGGAGATGTCCGCAGGGACTGGCTACACCTTC	CASSLEMSAGTGYTF
TRBV7-9	TRBD2	TRBJ2-3	few	TGTGCCAGCAGCCCCGGGACTACCACCCATACGCAGTATTTT	CASSPGTTTHTQYF
TRBV7-9	NA	TRBJ2-7	many	TGTGCCAGCAGCCCTAGGACGGGATACGAGCAGTACTTC	CASSPRTGYEQYF
TRBV12-3/TRBV12-4	TRBD1	TRBJ2-1	NA	TGTGCCAGCGGAATTGATAATCCGGACAGGAAACAGTTCTTC	CASGIDNPDRKQFF
TRBV5-6	TRBD1	TRBJ2-1	few	TGTGCCAGCAGCTTGGAGTTCGGGACAGGGGGGTTTGAGCAGTTCTTC	CASSLEFGTGGFEQFF
TRBV6-2/TRBV6-3	NA	TRBJ1-1	many	TGTGCCAGCAGTTACTTCCCGACAGGTTCAGTGGGCACTGAAGCTTTCTTT	CASSYFPTGSVGTEAFF
TRBV5-1	TRBD1	TRBJ2-7	many	TGCGCCAGCAGCACTGAGACAGGGAACTACGAGCAGTACTTC	CASSTETGNYEQYF
TRBV6-1	TRBD1	TRBJ1-5	few	TGTGCCAGCTTCCGACAGGGCGGCAATCAGCCCCAGCATTTT	CASFRQGGNQPQHF
TRBV5-6	NA	TRBJ2-1	few	TGTGCCAGCAGCCCCCCGGGACGTTATGAGCAGTTCTTC	CASSPPGRYEQFF
TRBV27	NA	TRBJ2-6	NA	TGTGCCAGCAGTCTCACTCACACTGGGGCCAACGTCCTGACTTTC	CASSLTHTGANVLTF
TRBV4-1	NA	TRBJ1-2	few	TGCGCCAGCAGCCATGCCGGGACAATCTATGGCTACACCTTC	CASSHAGTIYGYTF
TRBV2	TRBD2	TRBJ2-1	NA	TGTGCCAGCCCGGGACTAGAAAATGAGCAGTTCTTC	CASPGLENEQFF
TRBV7-8	NA	TRBJ2-2	many	TGTGCCAGCAGCTTAGCGGGCCCCGGGGAGCTGTTTTTT	CASSLAGPGELFF
TRBV27	TRBD1	TRBJ1-6	few	TGTGCCAGCAGGCAGGGGGACTATTCACCCCTCCACTTT	CASRQGDYSPLHF
TRBV7-8	NA	TRBJ2-7	many	TGTGCCAGCGGTCCCGAGGTCGAGCAGTACTTC	CASGPEVEQYF
TRBV5-1	TRBD2	TRBJ2-1	many	TGCGCCAGCAGCTTAAACCCCGGGACTAGCGGGGGGACCTACAATGAGCAGTTCTTC	CASSLNPGTSGGTYNEQFF
TRBV7-9	NA	TRBJ1-6	NA	TGTGCCAGCAGCCCGACGGGGGGGGCGTATTCACCCCTCCACTTT	CASSPTGGAYSPLHF
TRBV12-3/TRBV12-4	NA	TRBJ1-2	few	TGTGCCAGCAGTTCCCAGGGCAGAAACTATGGCTACACCTTC	CASSSQGRNYGYTF
TRBV3-1	NA	TRBJ2-1	NA	TGTGCCAGCAGCCAAGATCTTGGCTCCCGCTCCAATGAGCAGTTCTTC	CASSQDLGSRSNEQFF
TRBV12-3/TRBV12-4	NA	TRBJ1-2	many	TGTGCCAGCAGTTTAATAGTCCCCGGAGGCTACACCTTC	CASSLIVPGGYTF
TRBV5-1	NA	TRBJ2-5	few	TGCGCCAGCAGCCCCTTAGGGGCAGAGACCCAGTACTTC	CASSPLGAETQYF
TRBV20-1	TRBD1	TRBJ2-7	NA	TGCAGTGCTAGGAAAAGGACAGGCAGCGAGCAGTACTTC	CSARKRTGSEQYF
TRBV6-5	TRBD1	TRBJ2-1	many	TGTGCCAGCAGTTACCGGGGACAGAACAATGAGCAGTTCTTC	CASSYRGQNNEQFF
TRBV20-1	TRBD2	TRBJ2-1	few	TGCAGCTTCGGACTAGCGAATTACAATGAGCAGTTCTTC	CSFGLANYNEQFF
TRBV4-1	NA	TRBJ2-5	NA	TGCGCCAGTACCTCAGTAATGGGGAGAGGGGAGACCCAGTACTTC	CASTSVMGRGETQYF
TRBV19	NA	TRBJ1-6	few	TGTGCCAACGGGGATCTCTATAATTCACCCCTCCACTTT	CANGDLYNSPLHF
TRBV27	NA	TRBJ1-5	many	TGTGCCAGCGCCCAGACCGGGTACAATCAGCCCCAGCATTTT	CASAQTGYNQPQHF
TRBV29-1	NA	TRBJ2-4	few	TGCAGCGTTCCTTCAGACAGCTACAAAAACATTCAGTACTTC	CSVPSDSYKNIQYF
TRBV27	TRBD1	TRBJ2-7	few	TGTGCCAGCAGTCGGGACAGGTCAACCTACGAGCAGTACTTC	CASSRDRSTYEQYF
TRBV3-1	NA	TRBJ2-3	few	TGTGCCAGCAGCCTCCCCCACTTCACAGATACGCAGTATTTT	CASSLPHFTDTQYF
TRBV5-1	NA	TRBJ2-7	few	TGCGCCAGCAGCCCGGGGTTCTACGAGCAGTACTTC	CASSPGFYEQYF